Shown below are 26 T cell receptor beta chains from a single sample sequenced in a study of CD8+CD57+ T cells in acquired aplastic anemia. Genomic DNA constituted the template upon which TCR beta VDJ and CDR3 profiling was performed. One entry per CDR3 protein results from TCRdb running MiXCR on the reads. The table lists under 500,000 distinct CDR3 sequences, roughly a third of them singletons, with roughly 0.89% in the top ten. The patients chosen for sequencing had shown expansion of CD8+CD57+ cells (detected by flow cytometry). Sequencing was performed on sorted CD4+, CD8+, or CD8+CD57+ T cells (not recorded which) from PBMCs. These receptors originate from a human donor with aplastic anemia.

This clonotype was counted only a few times. The V and J genes are TRBV6-1 and TRBJ1-4; no clear D gene. The length of the CDR3 is 14 residues. The germline V gene encodes CDR1 MNHNS and CDR2 SASEGT. Trimming took off 5 bases at V and 8 bases at J, with 15 bases between the two ends. CDR3 sequence (DNA): TGTGCCAGCAGTCGATCGGACCGTCCGGAAAAACTGTTTTTT. It translates to CASSRSDRPEKLFF.

This clonotype was counted at least ten times. The chain recombines TRBV2 with TRBJ2-7; 7 nucleotides match TRBD1. This CDR3 is built from 13 residues. Germline V gene sequence: CDR1 SNHLY, CDR2 FYNNEI. The junction had 8 bases not matched to a gene; V was cut back by 9 bases and J by 3 bases. CDR3 DNA: TGTGCCAGTAGACAGGGCGAGGACTACGAGCAGTACTTC. This encodes CASRQGEDYEQYF.

At least ten counts were recorded for this clonotype. This chain connects TRBV19 to TRBJ2-7; no clear D gene. The length of the CDR3 is 12 residues. CDR1 and CDR2 from the germline V gene are LNHDA and SQIVND (reference sequence). V lost 3 bases, J lost 4 bases, and 7 bases lay in between. For the CDR3, the DNA is TGTGCCAGTAGTATGGGTCCTTACGAGCAGTACTTC. Residues: CASSMGPYEQYF.

This chain connects TRBV7-2 to TRBJ2-4; D gene uncertain. Trimming took off 6 bases at V and 8 bases at J, with 8 bases between the two ends. The CDR3 consists of 11 residues. Germline CDR1 SGHTA, CDR2 FQGNSA. The CDR3 sequence is CASSRDYIQYF. The CDR3, as DNA: TGTGCCAGCAGTAGGGATTACATTCAGTACTTC.

This clonotype was counted between two and nine times. CDR3: CSAGRGLGYEQYF. CDR3 nucleotides: TGCAGCGCCGGGAGGGGACTCGGCTACGAGCAGTACTTC. The chain couples TRBV29-1 to TRBJ2-7; TRBD2 matches at 8 bases. Germline V gene data show CDR1 as SQVTM and CDR2 as ANQGSEA. V lost 7 bases to trimming and J lost 3 bases; unmatched junction nucleotides: 8. This CDR3 is 13 amino acids long.

This clonotype has a count of ten or more. The rearrangement links TRBV7-2 to TRBJ1-3; D ambiguous. CDR3 length: 12 amino acids. The ends were cut back, 6 bases at V and 2 bases at J, with 5 bases in the middle. Germline V gene lookup returns CDR1 SGHTA and CDR2 FQGNSA. The CDR3 region has the DNA TGTGCCAGCAGTCTCGCTGGAAACACCATATATTTT. This sequence encodes CASSLAGNTIYF. The full variable domain, with the rest looked up from reference TRBV7-2 and TRBJ1-3, is GAGVSQSPSNKVTEKGKDVELRCDPISGHTALYWYRQSLGQGLEFLIYFQGNSAPDKSGLPSDRFSAERTGGSVSTLTIQRTQQEDSAVYLCASSLAGNTIYFGEGSWLTVV.

As for this clonotype: This may be a read error, as it is one base from a much larger clone. The V call is TRBV24-1, the J call TRBJ1-2; 12 nucleotides line up with TRBD1. This CDR3 contains 18 residues. Per the germline V gene, CDR1 is KGHDR and CDR2 is SFDVKD. As DNA, the CDR3 is TGTGCCACCAGTGATCCGGGGACAGGGGGCGGCAGCCTCTATGGCTACGCCTTC. Encoded protein: CATSDPGTGGGSLYGYAF.

The chain has TRBV5-6 and TRBJ2-5; 9 bases are a match to TRBD1. CDR1 is SGHDT and CDR2 is YYEEEE in the germline V gene. This CDR3 is built from 12 residues. Germline trimming cut 3 bases from V and 10 bases from J; bases unmatched to any gene: 4. DNA of the CDR3: TGTGCCAGCAGCTCCGGGACAGGGAACCAGTACTTC. It codes for CASSSGTGNQYF. Looking up the rest from reference TRBV5-6 and TRBJ2-5 gives the full variable domain: DAGVTQSPTHLIKTRGQQVTLRCSPKSGHDTVSWYQQALGQGPQFIFQYYEEEERQRGNFPDRFSGHQFPNYSSELNVNALLLGDSALYLCASSSGTGNQYFGPGTRLLVL.

This clonotype was recorded many times. This chain joins TRBV10-3 and TRBJ1-5; 9 positions agree with TRBD1. V trimming: 4 bases; J trimming: 6 bases; junction bases outside the gene matches: 7. The germline V gene encodes CDR1 ENHRY and CDR2 SYGVKD. The CDR3 spans 15 residues. The CDR3, as DNA: TGTGCCATCAGTGTCTTGGGACAGGGCTCTCAGCCCCAGCATTTT. It translates to CAISVLGQGSQPQHF.

In its sample, this clonotype was seen many times. V is TRBV25-1 and J is TRBJ2-1; 8 bases align to TRBD1. After removal of 7 bases from V and 0 bases from J, the junction contained 17 bases not matched to a gene. The CDR3 consists of 19 residues. CDR1 MGHDK and CDR2 SYGVNS come from the germline V gene. The CDR3 DNA reads TGTGCCAGCATATCAGGAGGGGGACAGGATTTCAGCTCCTACAATGAGCAGTTCTTC. Its translation: CASISGGGQDFSSYNEQFF.

The sample holds a few counts of this clonotype. The V call is TRBV19, the J call TRBJ1-2; the match to TRBD1 covers 9 bases. The germline CDR1 and CDR2 sequences are LNHDA and SQIVND (reference sequence). V shed 8 bases, J shed 4 bases, and the junction held 5 bases outside the gene matches. CDR3 length: 13 amino acids. The CDR3 DNA reads TGTGCCAGTTGGGACAGGGACATCTATGGCTACACCTTC. Its translation is CASWDRDIYGYTF.

V gene TRBV29-1 combines with J gene TRBJ2-1; D gene ambiguous. CDR1 and CDR2 (germline): SQVTM, ANQGSEA. V shed 5 bases and J shed 9 bases, with 8 bases lying between them. This CDR3 comprises 10 residues. The CDR3 region has the DNA TGCAGCGTTTGGGCAAGTGAGCAGTTCTTC. Encoded protein: CSVWASEQFF.

This chain links TRBV5-1 with TRBJ1-6; 9 bases align to TRBD1. Per germline, CDR1 SGHRS and CDR2 YFSETQ. The CDR3 length is 15 residues. J lost 13 bases, V lost 4 bases, and 12 bases had no gene match. The CDR3 DNA follows: TGCGCCAGCAGCCGCACCTCGGGACAGGGAGATCCCCTCCACTTT. Translating it yields CASSRTSGQGDPLHF.

Details on this clonotype: A much bigger clone sits one base away, suggesting this may be a read error. The rearrangement links TRBV19 to TRBJ2-7, with D possibly being TRBD1 (5 bases). Germline CDR1 reads LNHDA; CDR2 reads SQIVND (reference sequence). The CDR3 runs 14 residues. The V end was cut by 5 bases, the J end by 6 bases, with 17 bases between. CDR3 sequence reads: CASSFLDTLCEQYF. The CDR3 bases are TGTGCCAGTAGTTTCTTGGACACTCTTTGCGAGCAGTACTTC.

This clonotype was seen more than once but under ten times. The chain combines TRBV11-1 with TRBJ1-1; TRBD1 might be the D (5 bases). Per the germline V gene, CDR1 is SGHAT and CDR2 is FQDESV (reference sequence). The CDR3 runs 16 residues. The V and J ends lost 5 bases and 4 bases respectively, with 20 bases between them. CDR3 DNA: TGTGCCAGCAGCCGTACTATAGGGACGAAGGGCACTGAAGCTTTCTTT. Translated: CASSRTIGTKGTEAFF. The full variable domain, in which reference TRBV11-1 and TRBJ1-1 provide the parts outside the CDR3, is EAEVAQSPRYKITEKSQAVAFWCDPISGHATLYWYRQILGQGPELLVQFQDESVVDDSQLPKDRFSAERLKGVDSTLKIQPAELGDSAMYLCASSRTIGTKGTEAFFGQGTRLTVV.

The chain uses TRBV27 and TRBJ1-2; 7 bases agree with TRBD1. Germline V gene data show CDR1 as MNHEY and CDR2 as SMNVEV (reference sequence). This CDR3 has 14 amino acids. V shed 2 bases and J 6 bases; nucleotides not matched to a gene: 6. CDR3 sequence reads: CASSLRVTGDGYTF. CDR3 nucleotide sequence: TGTGCCAGCAGTTTAAGGGTTACAGGGGATGGCTACACCTTC.

The chain recombines TRBV6-5 with TRBJ2-7, with D perhaps matching TRBD2 (6 bases). Deletions cut 2 bases from V and 2 bases from J, with 7 bases between. The CDR3 spans 13 residues. Germline V lookup: CDR1 MNHEY, CDR2 SVGAGI. The CDR3 region has the DNA TGTGCCAGCAGTTACGCGGGAACCTACGAGCAGTACTTC. Encoded protein: CASSYAGTYEQYF.

This clonotype came up a few times. A much larger clone is a single base away; this may be a read error. The CDR3 ends on some other residue instead of the conserved phenylalanine or tryptophan, so this is likely a read error. The V call is TRBV29-1, the J call TRBJ2-5; the D gene is possibly TRBD2 (5 bases). This CDR3 contains 13 residues. The germline V and J ends were trimmed by 6 bases and 3 bases, with 14 bases remaining between them. Germline CDR1 is SQVTM and CDR2 is ANQGSEA. CDR3 nucleotides: TGCAGCGTCGTAAGGCTGGGAGAAGAGACCCAGTACTCC. Protein sequence: CSVVRLGEETQYS.

This clonotype has more than one count but fewer than ten. V is TRBV12-5 and J is TRBJ1-5; 10 bases fit TRBD1. The CDR3 sequence is 14 residues long. Germline values: CDR1 LGHNT, CDR2 FRNRAP. V trimming: 1 base; J trimming: 7 bases; junction bases outside the gene matches: 1. The CDR3 DNA reads as TGTGCTAGTGGTTTGGGGGACAGGGGCCAGCCCCAGCATTTT. It codes for CASGLGDRGQPQHF.

V and J are TRBV7-9 and TRBJ2-2; D unclear. CDR3 length: 14 amino acids. V gave up 1 base and J gave up 6 bases, with 9 bases separating them. Germline CDR1 reads SEHNR; CDR2 reads FQNEAQ (reference sequence). The CDR3 bases are TGTGCCAGCAGCTTAGATGTAGGAGCCGGGGAGCTGTTTTTT. As protein: CASSLDVGAGELFF.

There are a few counts of this clonotype. This chain uses TRBV7-8 with TRBJ2-5, with D possibly being TRBD1 (7 bases). The CDR3 runs 14 residues. V shed 4 bases and J shed 5 bases, with 14 bases lying between them. In germline, CDR1 is SGHVS, CDR2 FQNEAQ. Here the CDR3 reads CASSSRGALETQYF. CDR3 bases: TGTGCCAGCAGCTCCAGGGGGGCCTTGGAGACCCAGTACTTC.

In its sample, this clonotype was seen a few times. The V gene is TRBV11-1, the J gene TRBJ2-1; perhaps D is TRBD1 or TRBD2 (5 bases each). Germline V lookup: CDR1 SGHAT, CDR2 FQDESV (reference sequence). Trimming left V 11 bases short and J 7 bases short, with 21 bases between. This CDR3 comprises 14 residues. The CDR3 reads CAGDRAGATNEQFF. The CDR3 coding sequence is TGTGCCGGTGATAGAGCCGGGGCTACAAATGAGCAGTTCTTC.

This clonotype was detected only a few times. V usage is TRBV30 and J usage is TRBJ1-1; D not certain. Germline V gene sequence: CDR1 GTSNPN, CDR2 SVGIG (reference sequence). The CDR3 is 10 amino acids. V lost 3 bases, J lost 3 bases, and 2 bases lay in between. The CDR3: CAWRHTEAFF. In nucleotides, the CDR3 is TGTGCCTGGAGGCACACTGAAGCTTTCTTT.

CDR3: CSGRLAGGNEQFF. As DNA, the CDR3 is TGCAGCGGTAGACTAGCGGGCGGGAATGAGCAGTTCTTC. This chain links TRBV29-1 with TRBJ2-1, with TRBD2 matching 10 bases. This CDR3 is built from 13 residues. Germline V CDR1 and CDR2: SQVTM, ANQGSEA. The J segment lost 7 bases and the V segment lost 7 bases, leaving 7 bases of the junction unmatched.

This clonotype was observed a handful of times. CDR3 sequence reads: CASNFVVRDTEAFF. The CDR3 coding sequence is TGTGCCAGCAATTTTGTGGTGAGAGACACTGAAGCTTTCTTT. V is TRBV7-2 and J is TRBJ1-1; D is undetermined. Trimming stripped 7 bases from V and 3 bases from J, with 15 bases between. From germline, CDR1 is SGHTA and CDR2 FQGNSA. The CDR3 spans 14 residues.

This clonotype was detected a few times. This rearrangement joins TRBV2 to TRBJ2-7; TRBD1 is a possible D gene (6 bases). Germline assignment: CDR1 SNHLY and CDR2 FYNNEI. V was pared by 8 bases and J by 0 bases, with 23 bases between. The CDR3 totals 17 residues. This CDR3 is CASSGTTVWLSSYEQYF. The CDR3 nucleotides read TGTGCCAGCTCCGGGACAACAGTATGGCTCAGCTCCTACGAGCAGTACTTC.